Following are 18 T cell receptor beta chains from one sample sequenced in a study of T cells after yellow fever vaccination. MiXCR was run by TCRdb on the 5' RACE reads, yielding one entry per CDR3 protein. The sample yields roughly 310,000 distinct CDR3 sequences, around 3.9% seen once. The material sequenced was PBMCs, taken on the day of the yellow fever booster vaccination. These TCRs come from a man aged 18-30 years who received the YFV17D yellow fever vaccine.

The chain has TRBV4-3 and TRBJ1-6; possible D gene TRBD1, 5 bases. V shed 4 bases and J shed 0 bases, with 10 bases lying between them. Per the germline V gene, CDR1 is LGHNA and CDR2 is YSLEER. The CDR3 is made up of 16 amino acids. The CDR3 loop reads CASSRDSSSYNSPLHF. In DNA form, the CDR3 reads TGCGCCAGCAGCCGCGACAGTAGCTCCTATAATTCACCCCTCCACTTT.

This clonotype has more than one count but fewer than ten. V usage is TRBV12-3 or TRBV12-4 and J usage is TRBJ1-4, with D perhaps TRBD1 (6 bases). V lost 7 bases, J lost 12 bases, and 18 bases lay in between. The CDR3 runs to 13 residues. The CDR3 protein is CASTVGAPIELFF. The CDR3 nucleotides read TGTGCCAGCACCGTGGGGGCCCCGATTGAACTGTTTTTT.

A few counts support this clonotype. The J gene is TRBJ2-1, the V gene TRBV27, with D possibly matching TRBD2 (5 bases). This CDR3 region has 16 residues. Germline CDR1 and CDR2: MNHEY and SMNVEV (reference sequence). V lost 5 bases, J lost 7 bases, and 21 bases lay in between. In nucleotides, the CDR3 is TGTGCCAGCAGTCCCCGGGCCAGTCTCCGGGGTAATGAGCAGTTCTTC. This translates into CASSPRASLRGNEQFF.

This clonotype was counted at least ten times. The J gene is TRBJ2-4, the V gene TRBV18; 9 bases fit TRBD2. V was pared by 2 bases and J by 0 bases, with 14 bases of the junction left unmatched. The CDR3 covers 20 residues. Germline V gene sequence: CDR1 KGHSH, CDR2 LQKENI. The DNA of the CDR3 is TGTGCCAGCTCACCAAGCGGAGCGGGGGGCTACGATTTAGCCAAAAACATTCAGTACTTC. This codes for CASSPSGAGGYDLAKNIQYF.

This clonotype occurred many times. The chain couples TRBV28 to TRBJ2-5; D gene unclear. Germline V gene sequence: CDR1 MDHEN, CDR2 SYDVKM. Trimming removed 6 bases at V and 2 bases at J, with 10 bases between. The CDR3 runs 13 residues. CDR3 sequence: CASSAARQETQYF. Written as DNA, the CDR3 is TGTGCCAGCAGCGCAGCCAGGCAAGAGACCCAGTACTTC.

This clonotype showed up just a few times. The gene calls are TRBV18 and TRBJ2-7, with D possibly matching TRBD1 (7 bases). Germline V CDR1 and CDR2: KGHSH, LQKENI. The CDR3 extends over 14 amino acids. Trimming pared 3 bases from V and 3 bases from J, leaving 12 bases between. The DNA for the CDR3 is TGTGCCAGCTCACCCTCTCAGGGGGGCTACGAGCAGTACTTC. It specifies CASSPSQGGYEQYF.

This clonotype has a count of ten or more. The chain has TRBV5-1 and TRBJ2-1, with TRBD2 matching over 12 bases. CDR3 length equals 16 residues. V trimming: 2 bases; J trimming: 8 bases; junction bases outside the gene matches: 8. The germline V gene has CDR1 SGHRS and CDR2 YFSETQ. DNA for the CDR3: TGCGCCAGCAGCTTACCCCTAGCGGGGGGGCAGTATGAGCAGTTCTTC. Its translation: CASSLPLAGGQYEQFF.

This clonotype has at least ten counts. This chain joins TRBV12-3 or TRBV12-4 and TRBJ2-7, with D possibly being TRBD2 (6 bases). There are 13 residues in the CDR3. V lost 0 bases, J lost 5 bases, and 8 bases lay in between. CDR3 sequence: CASSLASGHEQYV. For the CDR3, the DNA is TGTGCCAGCAGTTTAGCTAGCGGTCACGAGCAGTACGTC.

The table lists this clonotype with many counts. The CDR3 sequence is CASIARTAWGYGYTF. The DNA of the CDR3 is TGTGCCAGCATCGCGAGGACGGCCTGGGGTTATGGCTACACCTTC. The rearrangement uses TRBV5-6 and TRBJ1-2; D not resolved. The V end was cut by 6 bases, the J end by 5 bases, with 20 bases between. CDR3 size: 15 residues. Germline assignment: CDR1 SGHDT and CDR2 YYEEEE.

Many counts were recorded for this clonotype. This chain links TRBV4-3 with TRBJ2-6; D may match TRBD1 or TRBD2 (5 bases each). Germline lookup yields CDR1 LGHNA and CDR2 YSLEER. The CDR3 has 16 residues. Trimming shortened V by 1 base and J by 3 bases, and 10 bases separated the two germline ends. CDR3 sequence reads: CASSQARGVGANVLTF. CDR3 nucleotide sequence: TGCGCCAGCAGCCAAGCACGAGGGGTTGGGGCCAACGTCCTGACTTTC.

The sample holds many counts of this clonotype. The chain recombines TRBV28 with TRBJ2-1, with 7 positions matching TRBD2. V lost 2 bases and J lost 8; bases outside the gene matches: 6. This CDR3 comprises 14 residues. CDR1 and CDR2 (germline): MDHEN, SYDVKM. In nucleotides, the CDR3 is TGTGCCAGCAGTTTAACTACTAGCGACGATGAGCAGTTCTTC. Protein: CASSLTTSDDEQFF.

Ten or more counts support this clonotype. This chain uses TRBV9 with TRBJ2-1, with 9 bases that match TRBD1. This CDR3 region has 14 residues. Germline V gives CDR1 SGDLS, CDR2 YYNGEE. The ends lost 6 bases at V and 6 bases at J; junction bases unmatched: 7. The CDR3 here is CASTTGGATNEQFF. The CDR3 DNA sequence: TGTGCCAGCACGACAGGGGGGGCTACCAATGAGCAGTTCTTC.

This clonotype came up a few times. V is TRBV20-1 and J is TRBJ1-6, with unresolved D. Germline CDR1 is DFQATT and CDR2 is SNEGSKA (reference sequence). V shed 3 bases and J shed 9 bases, with 12 bases lying between them. The CDR3 covers 13 residues. The CDR3 sequence is CSASSTGSSPLHF. CDR3 coding DNA: TGCAGTGCTAGTTCCACTGGGTCTTCACCCCTCCACTTT.

This clonotype was counted only a few times. This chain uses TRBV5-1 with TRBJ1-1, with TRBD1 matching 10 bases. Germline lookup yields CDR1 SGHRS and CDR2 YFSETQ. Trimming took 0 bases from V and 4 from J; bases not matched to a gene: 9. This CDR3 is built from 17 residues. The CDR3 DNA reads as TGCGCCAGCAGCTTGGGGTGGGGACAGGGGACGAGCACTGAAGCTTTCTTT. Its translation is CASSLGWGQGTSTEAFF.

This clonotype turned up a few times. The chain is built from TRBV4-2 and TRBJ1-6; the D is unclear. V was trimmed by 1 base and J by 16 bases, leaving 11 bases between them. This CDR3 is 12 amino acids long. Germline loops: CDR1 LGHNA, CDR2 YNFKEQ. The CDR3 loop reads CASSQGGGVLHF. Here the CDR3 DNA reads TGTGCCAGCAGCCAAGGGGGAGGAGTACTCCACTTT.

This clonotype was detected only a few times. The chain recombines TRBV28 with TRBJ2-3; no reliable D call. V was shortened by 7 bases and J by 5 bases, with 13 bases between the two germline ends. The CDR3 has 13 residues. Germline CDR1 and CDR2: MDHEN and SYDVKM. In DNA form, the CDR3 reads TGTGCCAGCAAACGGCCTACGAGAGATACGCAGTATTTT. It is translated as CASKRPTRDTQYF.

The chain combines TRBV20-1 with TRBJ2-7, with D perhaps given as TRBD1 or TRBD2 (6 bases each). CDR3 length: 13 amino acids. Germline assignment: CDR1 DFQATT and CDR2 SNEGSKA (reference sequence). The germline V and J ends were trimmed by 3 bases and 3 bases, with 12 bases remaining between them. For the CDR3, the DNA is TGCAGTGCTAGGGGGGGCGGGTTCTACGAGCAGTACTTC. This translates into CSARGGGFYEQYF.

This clonotype was detected ten times or more. This sequence joins TRBV5-6 and TRBJ1-2; D is possibly TRBD1 (6 bases). The V end was cut by 0 bases, the J end by 6 bases, with 12 bases between. Per germline, CDR1 SGHDT and CDR2 YYEEEE. The CDR3 covers 14 residues. CDR3 loop: CASSLDRVFDGYTF. The CDR3 nucleotides are TGTGCCAGCAGCTTGGACAGGGTTTTTGATGGCTACACCTTC.